The 9 T cell receptor beta chains below were found in one sample sequenced in a study of blood T cell repertoires in COVID-19. The repertoire was sequenced with immunoSEQ multiplex PCR; TCRdb's copy has only in-frame clones and lacks some. The sample has 40,000 or so clones, approximately 93% seen once. Input material: peripheral blood. The origin of the receptors is a man between 50 and 59 years old with active COVID-19.

The chain combines TRBV19 with TRBJ2-1, with TRBD1 matching 9 bases. This CDR3 region has 17 residues. CDR1 LNHDA and CDR2 SQIVND come from the germline V gene (reference sequence). Trimming at V came to 5 bases and at J to 10 bases, leaving 18 bases not matched to a gene. The CDR3 region is CASSDPQGASIFNEQFF. In nucleotides, the CDR3 is TGTGCCAGTAGTGACCCACAGGGGGCGAGCATTTTCAACGAGCAGTTCTTC.

The V gene is TRBV12-3 or TRBV12-4, the J gene TRBJ1-3; 7 bases are shared with TRBD1. V trimming: 6 bases; J trimming: 9 bases; junction bases outside the gene matches: 2. The CDR3 is 11 amino acids. CDR3 coding DNA: TGTGCCAGCAGGACAGGGAGCACCATATATTTT. Amino acids: CASRTGSTIYF.

This chain links TRBV3-1 (or the pseudogene TRBV3-2) with TRBJ2-2; possibly TRBD2 for D (7 bases). The CDR3 spans 16 residues. The V gene's germline CDR1 is LGHDT and CDR2 YNNKEL (reference sequence). Deletions cut 0 bases from V and 6 bases from J, with 14 bases between. DNA for the CDR3: TGTGCCAGCAGCCAAGATGAGGGGGGGCCTTCCGGGGAGCTGTTTTTT. Protein: CASSQDEGGPSGELFF.

This clone was detected only once. The J gene is TRBJ2-7, the V gene TRBV3-1 (or the pseudogene TRBV3-2); D is unclear. This CDR3 is 15 amino acids long. Germline-derived CDR1 and CDR2 are LGHDT and YNNKEL (reference sequence). V lost 1 base and J 1 base, leaving 11 bases between the germline ends. The CDR3 region has the DNA TGTGCCAGCAGCCAAGGGGCCCTTCCTTCCTACGAGCAGTACTTC. This translates into CASSQGALPSYEQYF.

V gene TRBV19 combines with J gene TRBJ2-7; no reliable D call. The CDR3 totals 14 residues. Trimming left V 9 bases short and J 2 bases short, with 17 bases between. Germline loops: CDR1 LNHDA, CDR2 SQIVND (reference sequence). The CDR3 sequence is CASKQGGEPYEQYF. DNA of the CDR3: TGTGCCAGCAAGCAAGGCGGAGAACCCTACGAGCAGTACTTC.

The V call is TRBV6-5, the J call TRBJ2-3; tentative D call: TRBD1 (6 bases). The germline V gene encodes CDR1 MNHEY and CDR2 SVGAGI. The CDR3 extends over 14 amino acids. Trimming cost V 8 bases and J 4 bases, with 16 bases left between them. This chain's CDR3 is CASQGLGSSDTQYF. CDR3 coding DNA: TGTGCCAGCCAGGGGCTAGGAAGTTCAGATACGCAGTATTTT.

This clone showed up just a few times. V and J are TRBV6-5 and TRBJ1-3; 11 bases align to TRBD1. CDR1 and CDR2 from the germline V gene are MNHEY and SVGAGI. There are 15 residues in the CDR3. The V segment lost 5 bases and the J segment 8 bases; nucleotides outside the gene matches: 8. The CDR3 DNA reads TGTGCCAGCAGTCCCTGGACAGGGGGCGACGACACCATATATTTT. Translated, it gives CASSPWTGGDDTIYF.

This chain connects TRBV25-1 to TRBJ1-2, with TRBD1 identical over 8 bases. Trimming at V came to 4 bases and at J to 8 bases, leaving 6 bases not matched to a gene. This CDR3 contains 13 residues. Germline values: CDR1 MGHDK, CDR2 SYGVNS. The CDR3 nucleotides are TGTGCCAGCAGTGGACAGGGGTTCGAGGGCTACACCTTC. It codes for CASSGQGFEGYTF.

The chain carries TRBV13 and TRBJ2-6; 10 nucleotides line up with TRBD2. The CDR3 length is 18 residues. Germline V gene data show CDR1 as PRHDT and CDR2 as FYEKMQ (reference sequence). V trimming: 6 bases; J trimming: 3 bases; junction bases outside the gene matches: 11. This chain's CDR3 is CASRGPQRGGLGANVLTF. DNA of the CDR3: TGTGCCAGCAGGGGCCCCCAGCGGGGGGGCCTTGGGGCCAACGTCCTGACTTTC. Complete variable domain (other parts from reference TRBV13 and TRBJ2-6): AAGVIQSPRHLIKEKRETATLKCYPIPRHDTVYWYQQGPGQDPQFLISFYEKMQSDKGSIPDRFSAQQFSDYHSELNMSSLELGDSALYFCASRGPQRGGLGANVLTFGAGSRLTVL.